This T cell receptor (beta chain) was sequenced in a study of cytomegalovirus exposure and HLA in healthy donors. Study in general: The 95 to 150 validation repertoires used the same platform as the 650 to 850 first-cohort repertoires, a later analysis reported. Study results and limitations: Most TCR sequences proved rare, with some public TCRs found in many donors.

Clones were read by immunoSEQ multiplex PCR, and TCRdb kept only the in-frame ones, dropping some. This table has 90,000 to 150,000 clones, more than 75% appearing once. It was the roughly 110-subject validation cohort, separate from the roughly 700-subject first cohort, to which the donors belonged. J gave up 2 bases and V 4 bases, and 5 bases lay outside the gene matches. Per germline, CDR1 SGHNT and CDR2 YENEEA. The CDR3 is 14 amino acids. This clone is a singleton in its sample. Its antigen remains unknown. The TCR originated in a woman aged 25 to 39 in good health and CMV-seronegative. Sequencing used PBMCs. This chain uses TRBV11-3 with TRBJ2-7; 7 bases fit TRBD2. The CDR3 sequence is CASSSRGDAYEQYF. CDR3 coding DNA: TGTGCCAGCAGCTCTCGGGGGGATGCCTACGAGCAGTACTTC. The variable domain in full, with the rest retrieved from reference TRBV11-3 and TRBJ2-7, is EAGVVQSPRYKIIEKKQPVAFWCNPISGHNTLYWYLQNLGQGPELLIRYENEEAVDDSQLPKDRFSAERLKGVDSTLKIQPAELGDSAVYLCASSSRGDAYEQYFGPGTRLTVT.